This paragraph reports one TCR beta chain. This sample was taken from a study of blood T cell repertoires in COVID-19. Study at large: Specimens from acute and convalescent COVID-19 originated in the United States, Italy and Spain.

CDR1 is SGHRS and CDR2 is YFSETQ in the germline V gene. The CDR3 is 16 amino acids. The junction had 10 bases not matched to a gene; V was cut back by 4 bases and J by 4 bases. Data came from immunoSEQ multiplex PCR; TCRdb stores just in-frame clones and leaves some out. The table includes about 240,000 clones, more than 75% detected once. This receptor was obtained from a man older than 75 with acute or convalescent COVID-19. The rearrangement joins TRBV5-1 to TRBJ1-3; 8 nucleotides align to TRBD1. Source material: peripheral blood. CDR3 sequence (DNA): TGCGCCAGCAGCATCTCTCCAGGGGGCGCAGGAAACACCATATATTTT. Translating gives CASSISPGGAGNTIYF. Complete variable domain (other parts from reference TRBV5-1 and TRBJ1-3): KAGVTQTPRYLIKTRGQQVTLSCSPISGHRSVSWYQQTPGQGLQFLFEYFSETQRNKGNFPGRFSGRQFSNSRSEMNVSTLELGDSALYLCASSISPGGAGNTIYFGEGSWLTVV.